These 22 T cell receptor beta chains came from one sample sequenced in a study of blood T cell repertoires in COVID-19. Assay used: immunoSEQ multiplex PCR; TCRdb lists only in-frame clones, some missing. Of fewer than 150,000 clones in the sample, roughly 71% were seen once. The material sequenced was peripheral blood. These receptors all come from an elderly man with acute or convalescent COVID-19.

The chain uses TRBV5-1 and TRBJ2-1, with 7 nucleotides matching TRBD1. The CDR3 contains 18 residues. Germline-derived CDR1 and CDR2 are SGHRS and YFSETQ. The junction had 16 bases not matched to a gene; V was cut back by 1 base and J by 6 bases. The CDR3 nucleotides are TGCGCCAGCAGCTTGATGCCAGGGGGATCCACCGATCCCAATGAGCAGTTCTTC. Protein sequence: CASSLMPGGSTDPNEQFF.

CDR3 bases: TGTGCCATCAGAGGACAGGTTACCACAGATACGCAGTATTTT. Translated: CAIRGQVTTDTQYF. The rearrangement links TRBV10-3 to TRBJ2-3; 7 bases agree with TRBD1. The germline V gene encodes CDR1 ENHRY and CDR2 SYGVKD. CDR3 size: 14 residues. The V segment lost 6 bases and the J segment 2 bases; nucleotides outside the gene matches: 5.

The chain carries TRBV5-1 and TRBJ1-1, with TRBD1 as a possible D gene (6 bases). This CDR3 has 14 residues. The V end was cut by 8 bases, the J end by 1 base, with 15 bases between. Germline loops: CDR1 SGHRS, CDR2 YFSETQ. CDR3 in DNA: TGCGCCAGTACTCCGGGACAAAAGAACACTGAAGCTTTCTTT. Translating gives CASTPGQKNTEAFF.

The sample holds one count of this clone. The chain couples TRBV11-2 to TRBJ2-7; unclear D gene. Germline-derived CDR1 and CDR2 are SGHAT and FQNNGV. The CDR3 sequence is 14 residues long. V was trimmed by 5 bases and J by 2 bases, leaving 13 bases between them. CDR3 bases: TGTGCCAGCAGCGTCCGAGGAGTCACCTACGAGCAGTACTTC. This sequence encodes CASSVRGVTYEQYF. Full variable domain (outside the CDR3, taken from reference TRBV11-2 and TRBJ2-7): EAGVAQSPRYKIIEKRQSVAFWCNPISGHATLYWYQQILGQGPKLLIQFQNNGVVDDSQLPKDRFSAERLKGVDSTLKIQPAKLEDSAVYLCASSVRGVTYEQYFGPGTRLTVT.

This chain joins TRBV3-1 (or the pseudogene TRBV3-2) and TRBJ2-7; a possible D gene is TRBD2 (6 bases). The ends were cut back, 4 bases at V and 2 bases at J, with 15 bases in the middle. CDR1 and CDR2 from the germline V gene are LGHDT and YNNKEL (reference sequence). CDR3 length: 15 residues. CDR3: CASSRGLSQTYEQYF. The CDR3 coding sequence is TGTGCCAGCAGCCGGGGACTTTCACAAACCTACGAGCAGTACTTC.

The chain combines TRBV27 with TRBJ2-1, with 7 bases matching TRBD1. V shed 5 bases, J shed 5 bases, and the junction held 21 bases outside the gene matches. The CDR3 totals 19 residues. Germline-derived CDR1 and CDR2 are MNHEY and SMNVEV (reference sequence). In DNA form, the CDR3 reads TGTGCCAGCAGTCTCGCGAATCCCAACAGGGGATCGAAAAACAATGAGCAGTTCTTC. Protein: CASSLANPNRGSKNNEQFF.

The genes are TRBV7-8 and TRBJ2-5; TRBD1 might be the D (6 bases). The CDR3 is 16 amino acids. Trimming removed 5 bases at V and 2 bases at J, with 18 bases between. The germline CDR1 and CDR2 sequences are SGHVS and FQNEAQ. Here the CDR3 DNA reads TGTGCCAGCAGCGGCCGAGATAGGGGGTTGCAAGAGACCCAGTACTTC. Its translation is CASSGRDRGLQETQYF.

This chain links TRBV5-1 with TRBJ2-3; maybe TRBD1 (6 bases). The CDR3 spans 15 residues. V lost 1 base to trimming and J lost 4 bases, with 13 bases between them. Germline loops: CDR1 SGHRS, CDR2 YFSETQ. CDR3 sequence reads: CASSLSPGDADTQYF. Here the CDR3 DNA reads TGCGCCAGCAGCTTGTCCCCAGGGGACGCAGATACGCAGTATTTT.

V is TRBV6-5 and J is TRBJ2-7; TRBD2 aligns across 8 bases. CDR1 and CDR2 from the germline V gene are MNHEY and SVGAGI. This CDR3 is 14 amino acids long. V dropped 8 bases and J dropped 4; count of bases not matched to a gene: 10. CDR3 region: CASSGASGSYEQYF. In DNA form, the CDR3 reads TGTGCCAGCTCTGGGGCTAGCGGGTCTTACGAGCAGTACTTC.

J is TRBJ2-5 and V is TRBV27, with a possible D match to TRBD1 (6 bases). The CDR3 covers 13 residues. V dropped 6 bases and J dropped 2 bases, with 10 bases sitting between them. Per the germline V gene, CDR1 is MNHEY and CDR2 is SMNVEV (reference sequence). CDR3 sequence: CASSRTVQETQYF. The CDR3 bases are TGTGCCAGCAGCCGGACAGTTCAAGAGACCCAGTACTTC.

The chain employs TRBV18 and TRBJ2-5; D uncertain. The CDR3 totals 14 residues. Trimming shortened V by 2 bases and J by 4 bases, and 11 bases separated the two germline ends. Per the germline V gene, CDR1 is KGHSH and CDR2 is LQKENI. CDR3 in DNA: TGTGCCAGCTCACCAATAGACACACTAGAGACCCAGTACTTC. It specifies CASSPIDTLETQYF.

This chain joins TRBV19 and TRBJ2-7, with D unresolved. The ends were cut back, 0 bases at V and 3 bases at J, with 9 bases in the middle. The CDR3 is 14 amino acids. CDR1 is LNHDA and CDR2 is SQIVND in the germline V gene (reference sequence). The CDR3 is CASSIDNRNYEQYF. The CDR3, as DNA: TGTGCCAGTAGTATAGACAACAGAAACTACGAGCAGTACTTC.

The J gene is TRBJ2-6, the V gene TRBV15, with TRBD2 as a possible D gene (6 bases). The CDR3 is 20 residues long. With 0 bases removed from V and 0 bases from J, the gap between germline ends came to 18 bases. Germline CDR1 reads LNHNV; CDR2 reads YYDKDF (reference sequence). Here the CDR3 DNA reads TGTGCCACCAGCAGAGATTACGGGGGTTACATCCGCTCTGGGGCCAACGTCCTGACTTTC. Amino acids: CATSRDYGGYIRSGANVLTF.

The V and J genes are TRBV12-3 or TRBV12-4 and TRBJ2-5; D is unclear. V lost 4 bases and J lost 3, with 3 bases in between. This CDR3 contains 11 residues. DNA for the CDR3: TGTGCCAGCAGTTCTGAAGAGACCCAGTACTTC. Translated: CASSSEETQYF.

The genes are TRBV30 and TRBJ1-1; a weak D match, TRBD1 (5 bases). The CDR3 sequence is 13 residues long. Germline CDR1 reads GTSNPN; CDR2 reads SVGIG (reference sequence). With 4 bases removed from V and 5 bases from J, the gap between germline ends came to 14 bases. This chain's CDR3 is CAWTHSGGTEAFF. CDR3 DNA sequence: TGTGCCTGGACTCACTCGGGGGGAACTGAAGCTTTCTTT.

DNA for the CDR3: TGTGCCAGCAGTTTAGGGACACCTTACAATGAGCAGTTCTTC. Translating it yields CASSLGTPYNEQFF. The chain recombines TRBV28 with TRBJ2-1; D might be TRBD1 (6 bases). Germline CDR1 and CDR2: MDHEN and SYDVKM. Deletions cut 2 bases from V and 4 bases from J, with 9 bases between. This CDR3 is 14 amino acids long.

The CDR3 bases are TGTGCCAGCAGTTTTCCGGGTAGCGGGGAGACCCAGTACTTC. It encodes CASSFPGSGETQYF. The chain carries TRBV28 and TRBJ2-5; 7 bases line up with TRBD2. The CDR3 has 14 residues. With V trimmed by 3 bases and J by 5 bases, 6 bases remained unmatched. Germline V gene sequence: CDR1 MDHEN, CDR2 SYDVKM.

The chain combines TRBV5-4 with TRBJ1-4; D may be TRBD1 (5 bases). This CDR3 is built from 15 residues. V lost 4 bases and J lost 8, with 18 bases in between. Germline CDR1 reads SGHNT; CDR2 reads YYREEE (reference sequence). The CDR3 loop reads CASSASRGVGEKLFF. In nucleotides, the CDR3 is TGTGCCAGCAGCGCATCACGGGGGGTAGGGGAAAAACTGTTTTTT.

CDR3 sequence reads: CASSLFGAGEGGYTF. The DNA for the CDR3 is TGTGCCAGCAGTTTATTCGGGGCAGGGGAGGGTGGCTACACCTTC. The J gene is TRBJ1-2, the V gene TRBV27; a weak D match, TRBD1 (6 bases). Germline CDR1 is MNHEY and CDR2 is SMNVEV (reference sequence). V lost 1 base and J lost 7, with 16 bases in between. CDR3 size: 15 residues.

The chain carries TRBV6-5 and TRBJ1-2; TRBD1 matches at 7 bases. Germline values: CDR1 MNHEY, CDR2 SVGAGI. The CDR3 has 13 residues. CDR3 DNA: TGTGCGTCGGGACAGAGCTCTAACTATGGCTACACCTTC. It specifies CASGQSSNYGYTF.

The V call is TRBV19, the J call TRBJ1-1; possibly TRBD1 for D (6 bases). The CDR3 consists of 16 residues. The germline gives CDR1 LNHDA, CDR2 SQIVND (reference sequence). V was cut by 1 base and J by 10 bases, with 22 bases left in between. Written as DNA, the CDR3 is TGTGCCAGTAGTATAGGGGACAACCTTTTGACGGTGAGAGCTTTCTTT. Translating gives CASSIGDNLLTVRAFF.

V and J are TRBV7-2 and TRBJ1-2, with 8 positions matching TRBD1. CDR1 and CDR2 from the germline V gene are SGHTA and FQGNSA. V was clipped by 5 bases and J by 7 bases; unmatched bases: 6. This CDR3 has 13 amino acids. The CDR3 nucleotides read TGTGCCAGCAGCGAAACAGGGGGACGTGGCTACACCTTC. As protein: CASSETGGRGYTF.